This passage covers 14 T cell receptor beta chains from one sample sequenced in a study of T cells in Graves' hyperthyroidism and ophthalmopathy. TCR beta CDR3 regions were amplified from RNA. The HTBI set primed first-round TCR CDR3 RT-PCR. A single record per CDR3 protein comes from TCRdb applying MiXCR to the multiplex PCR reads. The sample carries about 380,000 distinct CDR3 sequences, around a sixth recorded once. The sequencing sample was made of blood. The receptors originated from a man younger than 35 with Graves' ophthalmopathy.

This clonotype was counted at least ten times. This chain uses TRBV7-9 with TRBJ2-6; tentative D call: TRBD1 (6 bases). This CDR3 comprises 17 residues. Per germline, CDR1 SEHNR and CDR2 FQNEAQ (reference sequence). Trimming took off 5 bases at V and 1 base at J, with 15 bases between the two ends. The CDR3: CASSPTDSFSGANVLTF. CDR3 bases: TGTGCCAGCAGCCCCACGGACAGTTTTTCTGGGGCCAACGTCCTGACTTTC.

This clonotype was counted only a few times. The rearrangement links TRBV7-9 to TRBJ2-7, with 9 bases that match TRBD1. V was pared by 5 bases and J by 7 bases, with 12 bases of the junction left unmatched. This CDR3 has 15 residues. Germline-derived CDR1 and CDR2 are SEHNR and FQNEAQ (reference sequence). The CDR3 DNA reads TGTGCCAGCAGCCTACCGGGACAGGGATTCAAAGAGCAGTACTTC. This encodes CASSLPGQGFKEQYF. Using reference TRBV7-9 and TRBJ2-7 for the parts outside the CDR3, the full variable domain is DTGVSQNPRHKITKRGQNVTFRCDPISEHNRLYWYRQTLGQGPEFLTYFQNEAQLEKSRLLSDRFSAERPKGSFSTLEIQRTEQGDSAMYLCASSLPGQGFKEQYFGPGTRLTVT.

This clonotype was counted ten times or more. This sequence joins TRBV7-8 and TRBJ1-1; TRBD1 is a possible D gene (6 bases). Trimming stripped 7 bases from V and 4 bases from J, with 16 bases between. This CDR3 spans 14 amino acids. CDR1 and CDR2 (germline): SGHVS, FQNEAQ. CDR3 nucleotides: TGTGCCAGCACCGAAGGGCCAGGGGTCACTGAAGCTTTCTTT. It translates to CASTEGPGVTEAFF.

This clonotype was observed at least ten times. V gene TRBV7-9 combines with J gene TRBJ2-1, with a tentative D call TRBD2 (5 bases). V was clipped by 0 bases and J by 0 bases, with 9 bases between them. This CDR3 region has 16 residues. CDR1 is SEHNR and CDR2 is FQNEAQ in the germline V gene (reference sequence). In nucleotides, the CDR3 is TGTGCCAGCAGCTTAGCGACGGGAAGCTCCTACAATGAGCAGTTCTTC. Protein: CASSLATGSSYNEQFF.

There are many counts of this clonotype. V and J are TRBV7-8 and TRBJ1-2, with D uncertain. Germline V gene sequence: CDR1 SGHVS, CDR2 FQNEAQ. V lost 5 bases to trimming and J lost 4 bases, with 20 bases between them. This CDR3 is 16 amino acids long. The CDR3 DNA reads TGTGCCAGCAGCCAACACTCTGGCCCAGGTCGCTATGGCTACACCTTC. It is translated as CASSQHSGPGRYGYTF.

This clonotype was seen ten or more times. This chain joins TRBV12-3 or TRBV12-4 and TRBJ2-3, with 9 bases lining up with TRBD2. This CDR3 spans 18 amino acids. V trimming: 5 bases; J trimming: 4 bases; junction bases outside the gene matches: 16. The CDR3 nucleotides are TGTGCCAGCAGTAACCAATTAATCGGGACTAGCCTACCAGATACGCAGTATTTT. It translates to CASSNQLIGTSLPDTQYF.

Only a few counts were recorded for this clonotype. The rearrangement joins TRBV6-1 to TRBJ1-4; possible D gene TRBD1, 5 bases. From germline, CDR1 is MNHNS and CDR2 SASEGT. The length of the CDR3 is 15 residues. The V gene lost 5 bases and the J gene lost 2 bases, with 12 bases spanning the gap. CDR3 sequence: CASSLEAGTNEKLFF. For the CDR3, the DNA is TGTGCCAGCAGTCTTGAGGCAGGGACTAATGAAAAACTGTTTTTT.

Here the CDR3 reads CASSEAPLDSTGELFF. CDR3 nucleotide sequence: TGTGCCAGCAGTGAAGCGCCTTTAGACAGCACCGGGGAGCTGTTTTTT. This chain connects TRBV2 to TRBJ2-2; D might be TRBD1 (5 bases). Germline CDR1 reads SNHLY; CDR2 reads FYNNEI. V lost 0 bases and J 4 bases, leaving 12 bases between the germline ends. There are 16 residues in the CDR3. The entire variable domain, with the rest obtained from reference TRBV2 and TRBJ2-2, is as follows: EPEVTQTPSHQVTQMGQEVILRCVPISNHLYFYWYRQILGQKVEFLVSFYNNEISEKSEIFDDQFSVERPDGSNFTLKIRSTKLEDSAMYFCASSEAPLDSTGELFFGEGSRLTVL.

This clonotype was counted many times. The chain joins TRBV12-3 or TRBV12-4 to TRBJ2-2; possible D gene TRBD1, 5 bases. This CDR3 region has 14 residues. Trimming took 6 bases from V and 1 from J, leaving 9 bases between them. For the CDR3, the DNA is TGTGCCAGCAGAGTCACAGGGAACACCGGGGAGCTGTTTTTT. Translated: CASRVTGNTGELFF.

On this clonotype itself: A much larger clone lies one base from this, so it may be a read error. The limits of the CDR3 on the DNA are not certain, so only TCRdb's listed CDR3 is given. The chain is built from TRBV29-1 and TRBJ1-1; the D call of TRBD1 is as the table states it, not checked on the DNA. The CDR3 spans 14 amino acids, including both terminal residues. From germline, CDR1 is SQVTM and CDR2 ANQGSEA. CDR3 residues: CSVGRGSGNTEASF.

In its sample, this clonotype was seen many times. The rearrangement uses TRBV27 and TRBJ2-3, with a tentative D call TRBD2 (6 bases). Germline V CDR1 and CDR2: MNHEY, SMNVEV (reference sequence). This CDR3 comprises 14 residues. Trimming took 5 bases from V and 6 from J, leaving 15 bases between them. CDR3 nucleotides: TGTGCCAGCAGTCTCCGGACTAATGGTGATACGCAGTATTTT. Translation gives CASSLRTNGDTQYF.

This clonotype has at least ten counts. The chain combines TRBV3-1 with TRBJ2-5; no reliable D call. Germline CDR1 and CDR2: LGHDT and YNNKEL (reference sequence). This CDR3 has 14 amino acids. Trimming cost V 7 bases and J 4 bases, with 16 bases left between them. CDR3 DNA sequence: TGTGCCAGCAATACGCCGGGTGTTGGAGAGACCCAGTACTTC. Amino acids: CASNTPGVGETQYF.

DNA for the CDR3: TGTGCCAGCAGTCCGGATCACACAGGGCAGCCCCAGCATTTT. It encodes CASSPDHTGQPQHF. The chain has TRBV7-2 and TRBJ1-5; D perhaps matches TRBD1 (6 bases). Trimming cost V 6 bases and J 7 bases, with 16 bases left between them. Per germline, CDR1 SGHTA and CDR2 FQGNSA. The length of the CDR3 is 14 residues.

This rearrangement joins TRBV27 to TRBJ1-5; TRBD1 might be the D (6 bases). The germline gives CDR1 MNHEY, CDR2 SMNVEV (reference sequence). Trimming pared 6 bases from V and 5 bases from J, leaving 17 bases between. The CDR3 is 15 residues long. The CDR3 loop reads CASSYTGTNYQPQHF. CDR3 nucleotide sequence: TGTGCCAGCAGCTATACAGGGACGAACTATCAGCCCCAGCATTTT.